This T cell receptor (beta chain) appears in the sequencing data of a study of blood T cell repertoires in COVID-19. Enrolment of Seattle patients took place during active infection, and they were followed longitudinally. Measured with immunoSEQ multiplex PCR; TCRdb has only the in-frame clones, and not every one. In the table there are around 210,000 clones, about 84% of which are singletons. The clonotype originates from a woman of 80 years or more with COVID-19, enrolled during active disease. The sequenced sample was peripheral blood.

CDR3 DNA sequence: TGTGCCAGCAGCCAGGGACAGGGGGGAACTAATGAAAAACTGTTTTTT. Amino acid sequence: CASSQGQGGTNEKLFF. The gene calls are TRBV3-1 (or the pseudogene TRBV3-2) and TRBJ1-4; TRBD1 agrees at 11 bases. The CDR3 consists of 16 residues. V shed 3 bases, J shed 1 base, and the junction held 1 base outside the gene matches. Germline V gene data show CDR1 as LGHDT and CDR2 as YNNKEL (reference sequence).